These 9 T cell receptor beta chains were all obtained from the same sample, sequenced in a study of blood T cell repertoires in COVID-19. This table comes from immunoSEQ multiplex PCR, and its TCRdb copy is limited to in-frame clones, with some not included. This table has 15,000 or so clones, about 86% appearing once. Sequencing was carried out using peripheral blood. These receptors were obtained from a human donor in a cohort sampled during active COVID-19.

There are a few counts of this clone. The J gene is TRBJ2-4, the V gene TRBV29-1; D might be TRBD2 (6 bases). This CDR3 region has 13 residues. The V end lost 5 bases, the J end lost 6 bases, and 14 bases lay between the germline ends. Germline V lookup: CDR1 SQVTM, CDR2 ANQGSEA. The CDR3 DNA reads TGCAGCGTTCGGGACTTGTTTGGAAACATTCAGTACTTC. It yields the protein CSVRDLFGNIQYF. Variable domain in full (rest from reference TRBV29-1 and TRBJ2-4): SAVISQKPSRDICQRGTSLTIQCQVDSQVTMMFWYRQQPGQSLTLIATANQGSEATYESGFVIDKFPISRPNLTFSTLTVSNMSPEDSSIYLCSVRDLFGNIQYFGAGTRLSVL.

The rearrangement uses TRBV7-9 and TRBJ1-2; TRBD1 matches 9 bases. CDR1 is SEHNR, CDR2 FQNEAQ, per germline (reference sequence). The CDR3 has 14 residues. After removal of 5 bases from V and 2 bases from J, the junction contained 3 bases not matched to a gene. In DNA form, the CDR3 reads TGTGCCAGCAGCATACAGGGGGCAAACTATGGCTACACCTTC. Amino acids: CASSIQGANYGYTF.

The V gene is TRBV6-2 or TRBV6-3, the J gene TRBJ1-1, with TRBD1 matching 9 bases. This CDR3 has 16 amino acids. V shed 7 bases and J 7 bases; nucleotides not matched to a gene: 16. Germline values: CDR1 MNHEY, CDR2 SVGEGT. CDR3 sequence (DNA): TGTGCCAGCATCCCCATCCCACAGGGGGCAAAAAGTGAAGCTTTCTTT. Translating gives CASIPIPQGAKSEAFF.

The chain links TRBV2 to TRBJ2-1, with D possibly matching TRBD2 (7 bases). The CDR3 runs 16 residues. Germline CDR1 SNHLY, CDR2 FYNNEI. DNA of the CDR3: TGTGTTAGCAAGTATGGGGGGGCCGGGATCTACAATGAGCAGTTCTTC. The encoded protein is CVSKYGGAGIYNEQFF.

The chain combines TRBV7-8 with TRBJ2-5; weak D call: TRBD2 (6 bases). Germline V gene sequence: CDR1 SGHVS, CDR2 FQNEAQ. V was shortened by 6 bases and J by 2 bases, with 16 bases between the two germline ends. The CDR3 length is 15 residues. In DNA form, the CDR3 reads TGTGCCAGCAGTTTCCGGGCTAGCGCACAAGAGACCCAGTACTTC. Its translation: CASSFRASAQETQYF.

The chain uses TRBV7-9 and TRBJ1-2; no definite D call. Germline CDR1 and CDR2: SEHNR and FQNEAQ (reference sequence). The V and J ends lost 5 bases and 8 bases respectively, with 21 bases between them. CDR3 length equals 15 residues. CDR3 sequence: CASSPPGASWRGYTF. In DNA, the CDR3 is TGTGCCAGCAGCCCCCCGGGCGCGTCCTGGAGGGGCTACACCTTC.

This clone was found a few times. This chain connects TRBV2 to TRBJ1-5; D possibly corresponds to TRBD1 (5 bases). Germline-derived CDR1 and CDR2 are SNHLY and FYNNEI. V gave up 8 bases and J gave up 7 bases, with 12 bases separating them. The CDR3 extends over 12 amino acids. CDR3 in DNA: TGTGCCAGCGGTCCAGGGTACCAGCCCCAGCATTTT. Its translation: CASGPGYQPQHF.

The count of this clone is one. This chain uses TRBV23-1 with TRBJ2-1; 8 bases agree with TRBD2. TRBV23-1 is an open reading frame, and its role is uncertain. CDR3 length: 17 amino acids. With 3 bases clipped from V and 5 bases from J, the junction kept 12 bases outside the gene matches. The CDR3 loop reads CASSQAGGGPYNNEQFF. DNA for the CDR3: TGCGCCAGCAGTCAGGCGGGGGGAGGTCCTTACAACAATGAGCAGTTCTTC.

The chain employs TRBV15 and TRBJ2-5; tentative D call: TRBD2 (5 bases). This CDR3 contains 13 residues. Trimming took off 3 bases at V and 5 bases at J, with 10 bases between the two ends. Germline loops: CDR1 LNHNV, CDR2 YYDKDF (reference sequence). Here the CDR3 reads CATSSDGGETQYF. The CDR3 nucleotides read TGTGCCACCAGCAGCGACGGAGGCGAGACCCAGTACTTC.